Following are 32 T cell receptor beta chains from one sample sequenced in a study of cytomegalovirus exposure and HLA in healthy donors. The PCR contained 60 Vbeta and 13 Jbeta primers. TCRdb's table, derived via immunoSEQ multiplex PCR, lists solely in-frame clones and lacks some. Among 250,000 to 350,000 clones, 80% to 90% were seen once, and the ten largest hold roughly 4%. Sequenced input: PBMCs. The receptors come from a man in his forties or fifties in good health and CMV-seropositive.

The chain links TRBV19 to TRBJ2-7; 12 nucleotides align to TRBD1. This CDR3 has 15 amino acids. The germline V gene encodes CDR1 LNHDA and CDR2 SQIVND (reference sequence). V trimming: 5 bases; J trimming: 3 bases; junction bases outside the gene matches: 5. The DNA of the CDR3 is TGTGCCAGTAGTTACCGGGACAGGGGGCTCTACGAGCAGTACTTC. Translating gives CASSYRDRGLYEQYF.

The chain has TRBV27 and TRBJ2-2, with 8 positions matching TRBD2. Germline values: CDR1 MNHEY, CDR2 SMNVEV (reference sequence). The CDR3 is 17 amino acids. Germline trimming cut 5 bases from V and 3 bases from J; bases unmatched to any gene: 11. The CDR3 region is CASSPSEAGVHTGELFF. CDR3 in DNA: TGTGCCAGCAGTCCCAGTGAAGCGGGGGTACACACCGGGGAGCTGTTTTTT.

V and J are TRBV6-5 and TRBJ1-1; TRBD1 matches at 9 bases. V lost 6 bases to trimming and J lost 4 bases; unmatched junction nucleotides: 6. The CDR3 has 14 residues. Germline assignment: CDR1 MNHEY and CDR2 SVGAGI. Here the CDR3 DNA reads TGTGCCAGCAGACAGGGGGCGAGGGGCACTGAAGCTTTCTTT. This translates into CASRQGARGTEAFF.

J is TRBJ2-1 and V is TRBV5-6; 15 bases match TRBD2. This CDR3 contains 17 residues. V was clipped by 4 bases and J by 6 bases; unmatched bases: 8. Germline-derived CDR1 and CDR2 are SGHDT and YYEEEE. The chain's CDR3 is CASSHGTSGRPTNEQFF. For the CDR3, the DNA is TGTGCCAGCAGCCACGGGACTAGCGGGAGGCCGACCAATGAGCAGTTCTTC.

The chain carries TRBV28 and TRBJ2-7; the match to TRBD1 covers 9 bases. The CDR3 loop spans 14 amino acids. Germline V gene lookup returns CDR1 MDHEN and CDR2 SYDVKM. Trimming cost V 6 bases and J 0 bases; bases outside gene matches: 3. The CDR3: CASRGQGSSYEQYF. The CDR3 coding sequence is TGTGCCAGCAGAGGACAGGGGAGCTCCTACGAGCAGTACTTC.

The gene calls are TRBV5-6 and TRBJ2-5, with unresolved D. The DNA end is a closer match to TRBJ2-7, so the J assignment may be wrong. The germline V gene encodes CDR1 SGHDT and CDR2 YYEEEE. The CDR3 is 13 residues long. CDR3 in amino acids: CASSLDRSYEQYF. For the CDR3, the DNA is TGTGCCAGCAGCTTGGACAGATCCTACGAGCAGTACTTC.

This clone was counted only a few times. The CDR3 coding sequence is TGTGCCAGCAGTCTCACCCCCTCCGGGACAGGGCTGAATCAGCCCCAGCATTTT. The encoded protein is CASSLTPSGTGLNQPQHF. This chain connects TRBV27 to TRBJ1-5; 9 positions match TRBD1. Germline CDR1 is MNHEY and CDR2 is SMNVEV (reference sequence). The CDR3 is made up of 18 amino acids. With 5 bases clipped from V and 4 bases from J, the junction kept 15 bases outside the gene matches.

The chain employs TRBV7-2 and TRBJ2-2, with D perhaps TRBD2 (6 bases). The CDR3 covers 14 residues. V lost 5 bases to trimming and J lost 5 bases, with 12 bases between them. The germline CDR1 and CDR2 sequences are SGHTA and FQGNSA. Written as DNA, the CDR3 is TGTGCCAGCAGCCCGGGACTCCCGACCGGGGAGCTGTTTTTT. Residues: CASSPGLPTGELFF.

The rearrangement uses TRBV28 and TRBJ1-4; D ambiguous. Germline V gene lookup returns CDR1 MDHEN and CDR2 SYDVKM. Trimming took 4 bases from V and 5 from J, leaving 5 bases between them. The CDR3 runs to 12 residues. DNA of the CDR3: TGTGCCAGCAGTTCCCAAAATGAAAAACTGTTTTTT. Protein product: CASSSQNEKLFF.

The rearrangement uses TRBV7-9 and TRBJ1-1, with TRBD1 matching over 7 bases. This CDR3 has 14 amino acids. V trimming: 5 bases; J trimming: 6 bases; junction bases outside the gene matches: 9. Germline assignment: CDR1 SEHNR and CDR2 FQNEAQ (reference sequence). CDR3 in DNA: TGTGCCAGCAGCCTCTGGACAGGCGGGGCTGAAGCTTTCTTT. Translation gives CASSLWTGGAEAFF.

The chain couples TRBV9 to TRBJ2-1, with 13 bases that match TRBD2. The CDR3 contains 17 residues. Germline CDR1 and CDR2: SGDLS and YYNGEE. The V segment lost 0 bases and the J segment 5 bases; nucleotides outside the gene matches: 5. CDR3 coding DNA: TGTGCCAGCAGCGTAGGGTTGGGACTAGCGGGAAACAATGAGCAGTTCTTC. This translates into CASSVGLGLAGNNEQFF.

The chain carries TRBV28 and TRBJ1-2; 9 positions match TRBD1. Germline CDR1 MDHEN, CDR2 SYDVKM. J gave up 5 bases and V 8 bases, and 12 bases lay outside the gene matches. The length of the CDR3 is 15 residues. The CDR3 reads CASLSPGTGIYGYTF. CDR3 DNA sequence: TGTGCCAGCTTATCTCCCGGGACAGGGATATATGGCTACACCTTC.

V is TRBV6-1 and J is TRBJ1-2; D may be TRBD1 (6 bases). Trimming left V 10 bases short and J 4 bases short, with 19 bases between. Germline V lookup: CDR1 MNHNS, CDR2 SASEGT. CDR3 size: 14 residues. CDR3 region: CATSSGQQIYGYTF. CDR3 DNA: TGTGCCACCTCGAGTGGACAGCAAATCTATGGCTACACCTTC.

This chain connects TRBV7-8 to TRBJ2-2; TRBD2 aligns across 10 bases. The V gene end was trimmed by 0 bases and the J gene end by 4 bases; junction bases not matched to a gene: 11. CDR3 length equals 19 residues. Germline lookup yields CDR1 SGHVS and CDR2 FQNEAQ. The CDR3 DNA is TGTGCCAGCAGCTTAGCGCTGGCTAGCGGGAGTGTTGCCACCGGGGAGCTGTTTTTT. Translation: CASSLALASGSVATGELFF.

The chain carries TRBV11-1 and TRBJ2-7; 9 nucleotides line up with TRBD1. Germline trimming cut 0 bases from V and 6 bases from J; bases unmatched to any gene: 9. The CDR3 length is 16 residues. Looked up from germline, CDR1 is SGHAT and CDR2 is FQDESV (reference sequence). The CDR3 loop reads CASSLAGTGLIIEQYF. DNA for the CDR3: TGTGCCAGCAGCTTAGCGGGGACAGGGCTTATAATCGAGCAGTACTTC.

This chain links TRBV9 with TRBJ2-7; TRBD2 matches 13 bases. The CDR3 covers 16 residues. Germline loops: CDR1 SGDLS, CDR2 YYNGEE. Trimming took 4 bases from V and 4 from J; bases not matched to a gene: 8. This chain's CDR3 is CASSPHTSGRGYEQYF. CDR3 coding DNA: TGTGCCAGCAGCCCCCACACTAGCGGGAGGGGGTACGAGCAGTACTTC.

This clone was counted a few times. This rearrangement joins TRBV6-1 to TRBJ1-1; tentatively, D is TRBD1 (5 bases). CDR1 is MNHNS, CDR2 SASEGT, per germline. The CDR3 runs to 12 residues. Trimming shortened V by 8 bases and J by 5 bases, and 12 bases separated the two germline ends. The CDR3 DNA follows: TGTGCCAGCGATCAGGGTAGTACTGAAGCTTTCTTT. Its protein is CASDQGSTEAFF.

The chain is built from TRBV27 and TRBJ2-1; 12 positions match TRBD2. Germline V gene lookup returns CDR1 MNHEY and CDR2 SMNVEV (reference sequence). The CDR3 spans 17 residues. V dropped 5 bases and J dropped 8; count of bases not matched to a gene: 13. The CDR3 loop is CASSPPSGRADAYEQFF. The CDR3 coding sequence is TGTGCCAGCAGTCCACCTAGCGGGAGGGCCGATGCATATGAGCAGTTCTTC.

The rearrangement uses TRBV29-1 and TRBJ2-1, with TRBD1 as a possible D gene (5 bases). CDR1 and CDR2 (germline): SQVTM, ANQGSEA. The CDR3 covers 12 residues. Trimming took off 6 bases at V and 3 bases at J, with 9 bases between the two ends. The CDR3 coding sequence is TGCAGCGTAAAGACAGACTACAATGAGCAGTTCTTC. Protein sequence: CSVKTDYNEQFF.

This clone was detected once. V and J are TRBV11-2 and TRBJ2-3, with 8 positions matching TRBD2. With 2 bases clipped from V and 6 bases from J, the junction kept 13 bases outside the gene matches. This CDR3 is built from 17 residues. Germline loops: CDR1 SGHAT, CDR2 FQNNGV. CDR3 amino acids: CASSLPIAGSTADTQYF. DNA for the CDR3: TGTGCCAGCAGCTTACCAATAGCGGGGAGTACAGCGGATACGCAGTATTTT.

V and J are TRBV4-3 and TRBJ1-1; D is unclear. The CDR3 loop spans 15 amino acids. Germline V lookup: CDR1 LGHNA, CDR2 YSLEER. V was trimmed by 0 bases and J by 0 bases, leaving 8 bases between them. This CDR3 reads CASSQDRQVNTEAFF. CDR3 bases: TGCGCCAGCAGCCAAGATCGTCAGGTGAACACTGAAGCTTTCTTT.

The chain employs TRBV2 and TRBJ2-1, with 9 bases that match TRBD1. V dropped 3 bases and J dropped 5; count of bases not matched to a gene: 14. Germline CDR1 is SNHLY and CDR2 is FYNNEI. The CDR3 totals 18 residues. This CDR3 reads CASSDLGVWGQGNNEQFF. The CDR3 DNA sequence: TGTGCCAGCAGTGATTTGGGGGTCTGGGGACAGGGCAACAATGAGCAGTTCTTC.

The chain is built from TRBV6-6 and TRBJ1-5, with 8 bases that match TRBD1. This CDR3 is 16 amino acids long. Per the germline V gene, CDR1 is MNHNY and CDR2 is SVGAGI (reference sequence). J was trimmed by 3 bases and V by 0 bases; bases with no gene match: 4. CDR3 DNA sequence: TGTGCCAGCAGTTACTCGAGGGACAGGATCAATCAGCCCCAGCATTTT. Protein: CASSYSRDRINQPQHF.

As DNA, the CDR3 is TGTGCCACCAGCAGAGTCCTAGCGGGAGCGAATGAGCAGTTCTTC. Translated, it gives CATSRVLAGANEQFF. V and J are TRBV15 and TRBJ2-1; 10 nucleotides match TRBD2. Germline CDR1 reads LNHNV; CDR2 reads YYDKDF (reference sequence). The CDR3 consists of 15 residues. V shed 1 base, J shed 7 bases, and the junction held 4 bases outside the gene matches.

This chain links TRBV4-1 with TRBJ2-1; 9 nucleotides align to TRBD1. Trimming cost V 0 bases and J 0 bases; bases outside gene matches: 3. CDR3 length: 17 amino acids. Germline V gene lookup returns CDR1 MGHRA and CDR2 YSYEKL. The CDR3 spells CASSQDGQGPSYNEQFF. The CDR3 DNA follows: TGCGCCAGCAGCCAAGATGGACAGGGGCCCTCCTACAATGAGCAGTTCTTC.

The CDR3 region has the DNA TGTGCCAGCAGGGGGGGGGCTAGCGGCTACAATGAGCAGTTCTTC. Its protein product is CASRGGASGYNEQFF. The rearrangement joins TRBV6-5 to TRBJ2-1, with a possible D match to TRBD2 (7 bases). V lost 6 bases and J lost 3, with 15 bases in between. From germline, CDR1 is MNHEY and CDR2 SVGAGI. This CDR3 has 15 residues.

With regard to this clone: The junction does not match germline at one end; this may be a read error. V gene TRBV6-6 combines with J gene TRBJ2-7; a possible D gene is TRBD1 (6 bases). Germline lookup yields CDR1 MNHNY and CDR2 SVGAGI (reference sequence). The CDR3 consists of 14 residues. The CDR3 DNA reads TGTGCCAGCAGCTACTACAGGGACTCCTACGAGCAGTACTTC. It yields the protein CASSYYRDSYEQYF.

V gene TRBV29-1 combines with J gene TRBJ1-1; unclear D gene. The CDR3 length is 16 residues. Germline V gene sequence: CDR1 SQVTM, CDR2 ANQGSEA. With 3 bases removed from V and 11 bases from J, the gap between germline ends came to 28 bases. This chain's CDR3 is CSVDPQPGSAVGIAFF. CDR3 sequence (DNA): TGCAGCGTTGATCCCCAACCCGGGTCAGCGGTGGGCATTGCTTTCTTT.

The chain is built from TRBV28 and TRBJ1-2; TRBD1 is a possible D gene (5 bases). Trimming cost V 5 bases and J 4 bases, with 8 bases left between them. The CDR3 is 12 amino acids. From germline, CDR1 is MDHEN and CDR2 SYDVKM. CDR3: CASSPQGYGYTF. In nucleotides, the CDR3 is TGTGCCAGCAGTCCTCAGGGCTATGGCTACACCTTC.

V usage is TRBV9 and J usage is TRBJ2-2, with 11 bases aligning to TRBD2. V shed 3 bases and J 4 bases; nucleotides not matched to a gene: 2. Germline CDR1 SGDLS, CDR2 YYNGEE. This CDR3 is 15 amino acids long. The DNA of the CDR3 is TGTGCCAGCAGCGCTCTAGCGGGAGGCACCGGGGAGCTGTTTTTT. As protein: CASSALAGGTGELFF.

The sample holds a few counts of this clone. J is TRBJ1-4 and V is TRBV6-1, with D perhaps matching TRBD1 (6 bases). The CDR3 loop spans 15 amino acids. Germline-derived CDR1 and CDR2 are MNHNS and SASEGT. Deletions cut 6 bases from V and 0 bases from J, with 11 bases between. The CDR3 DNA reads TGTGCCAGCAGATACAGGGTTACAACTAATGAAAAACTGTTTTTT. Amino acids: CASRYRVTTNEKLFF.

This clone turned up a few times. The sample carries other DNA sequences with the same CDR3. The CDR3 nucleotides are TGTGCCAGCAGCCCGGGACAGTCCTACGAGCAGTACTTC. It codes for CASSPGQSYEQYF. The rearrangement uses TRBV5-4 and TRBJ2-7; TRBD1 aligns across 7 bases. Germline trimming cut 4 bases from V and 1 base from J; bases unmatched to any gene: 2. The length of the CDR3 is 13 residues. The germline V gene encodes CDR1 SGHNT and CDR2 YYREEE (reference sequence).